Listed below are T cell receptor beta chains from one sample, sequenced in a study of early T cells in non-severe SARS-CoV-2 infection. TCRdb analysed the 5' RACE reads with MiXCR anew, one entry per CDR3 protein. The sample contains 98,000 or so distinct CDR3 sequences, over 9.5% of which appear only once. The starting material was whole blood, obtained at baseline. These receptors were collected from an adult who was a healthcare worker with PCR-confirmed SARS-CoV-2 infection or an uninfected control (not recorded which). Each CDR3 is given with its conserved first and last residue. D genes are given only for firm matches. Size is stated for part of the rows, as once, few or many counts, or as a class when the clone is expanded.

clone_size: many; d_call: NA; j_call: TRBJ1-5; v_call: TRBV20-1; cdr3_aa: CSARGSNQPQHF; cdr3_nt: TGCAGTGCTAGGGGTAGCAATCAGCCCCAGCATTTT
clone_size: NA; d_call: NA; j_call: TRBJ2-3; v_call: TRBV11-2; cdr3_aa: CASSFDTAYTDTQYF; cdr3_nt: TGTGCCAGCAGTTTCGACACAGCCTACACAGATACGCAGTATTTT
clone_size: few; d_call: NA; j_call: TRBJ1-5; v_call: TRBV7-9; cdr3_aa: CARGQQGWRNQPQHF; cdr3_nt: TGTGCCAGGGGTCAACAGGGATGGCGCAATCAGCCCCAGCATTTT
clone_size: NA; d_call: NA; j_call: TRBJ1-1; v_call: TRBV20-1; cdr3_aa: CSAGRTDQQGAFF; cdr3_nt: TGCAGTGCCGGTAGGACAGACCAACAGGGAGCTTTCTTT
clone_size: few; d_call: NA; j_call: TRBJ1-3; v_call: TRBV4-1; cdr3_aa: CASSQEGHRGNTIYF; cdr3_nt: TGCGCCAGCAGCCAAGAAGGCCACAGGGGAAACACCATATATTTT
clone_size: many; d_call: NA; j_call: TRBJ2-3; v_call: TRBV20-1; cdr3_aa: CSAMDPGPSNTDTQYF; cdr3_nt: TGCAGTGCTATGGACCCGGGACCCAGTAACACAGATACGCAGTATTTT
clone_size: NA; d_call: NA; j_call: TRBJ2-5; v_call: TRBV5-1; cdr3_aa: CASSLGFQETQYF; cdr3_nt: TGCGCCAGCAGCTTGGGATTCCAAGAGACCCAGTACTTC
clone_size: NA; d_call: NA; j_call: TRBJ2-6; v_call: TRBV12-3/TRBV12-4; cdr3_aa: CASKLSGANVLTF; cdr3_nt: TGTGCCAGCAAGCTCTCTGGGGCCAACGTCCTGACTTTC
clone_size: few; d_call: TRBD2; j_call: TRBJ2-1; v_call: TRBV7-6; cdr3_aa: CASTSSGSSYNEQFF; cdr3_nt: TGTGCCAGCACTTCAAGCGGGAGCTCCTACAATGAGCAGTTCTTC
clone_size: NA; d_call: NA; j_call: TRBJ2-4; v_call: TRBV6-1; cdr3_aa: CASSESGQFLAKNIQYF; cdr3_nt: TGTGCCAGCAGTGAAAGTGGCCAATTCCTAGCCAAAAACATTCAGTACTTC
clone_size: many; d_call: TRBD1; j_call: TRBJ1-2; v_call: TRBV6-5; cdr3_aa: CASQAPNRGSGYTF; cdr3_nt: TGTGCCAGCCAAGCACCTAACAGGGGGAGCGGCTACACCTTC
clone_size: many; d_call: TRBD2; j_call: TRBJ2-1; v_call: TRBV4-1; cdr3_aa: CASSQEGLAGGNEQFF; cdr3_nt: TGCGCCAGCAGCCAAGAAGGGCTAGCGGGTGGGAATGAGCAGTTCTTC
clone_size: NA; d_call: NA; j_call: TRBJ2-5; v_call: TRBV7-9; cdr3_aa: CASSLQGETQYF; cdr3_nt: TGTGCCAGCAGCTTACAGGGGGAGACCCAGTACTTC
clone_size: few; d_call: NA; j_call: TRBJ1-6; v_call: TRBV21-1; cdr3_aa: CASSQYSPLHF; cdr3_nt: TGTGCCAGCAGTCAGTATTCACCCCTCCACTTT
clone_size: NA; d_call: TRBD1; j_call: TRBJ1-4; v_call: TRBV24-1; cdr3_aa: CATQSGTGLNEKLFF; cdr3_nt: TGTGCCACGCAATCGGGGACAGGCCTTAATGAAAAACTGTTTTTT
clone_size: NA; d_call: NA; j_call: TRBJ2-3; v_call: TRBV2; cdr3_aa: CASSDGRATQYF; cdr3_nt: TGTGCCAGCAGTGATGGCAGGGCCACGCAGTATTTT
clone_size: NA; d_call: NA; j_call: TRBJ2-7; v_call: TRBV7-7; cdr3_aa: CASSLEFMNEQYF; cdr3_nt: TGTGCTAGCAGCTTAGAGTTCATGAACGAGCAGTACTTC
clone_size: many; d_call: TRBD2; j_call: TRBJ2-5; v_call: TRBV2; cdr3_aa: CASRGGLAQETQYF; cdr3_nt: TGTGCCAGCAGAGGGGGACTAGCACAAGAGACCCAGTACTTC
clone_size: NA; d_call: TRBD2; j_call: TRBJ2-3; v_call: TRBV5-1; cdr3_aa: CASSLAAGGGTDTQYF; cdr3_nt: TGCGCCAGCAGCTTGGCAGCGGGGGGAGGCACAGATACGCAGTATTTT
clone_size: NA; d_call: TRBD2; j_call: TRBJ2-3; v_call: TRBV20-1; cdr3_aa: CSSTIAGRGATDTQYF; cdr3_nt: TGCAGTTCCACAATCGCGGGGCGGGGGGCCACAGATACGCAGTATTTT
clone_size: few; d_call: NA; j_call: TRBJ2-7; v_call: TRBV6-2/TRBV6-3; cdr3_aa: CASRRLGQDPYEQYF; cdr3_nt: TGTGCCAGCAGACGACTAGGACAGGACCCCTACGAGCAGTACTTC
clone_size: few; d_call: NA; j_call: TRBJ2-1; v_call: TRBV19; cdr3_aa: CASSTRTGTTYNEQFF; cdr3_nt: TGTGCCAGTAGTACCAGGACGGGCACCACCTACAATGAGCAGTTCTTC
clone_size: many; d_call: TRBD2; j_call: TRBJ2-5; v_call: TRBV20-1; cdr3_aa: CSATTSGEQETQYF; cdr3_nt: TGCAGTGCCACGACTAGCGGGGAACAAGAGACCCAGTACTTC
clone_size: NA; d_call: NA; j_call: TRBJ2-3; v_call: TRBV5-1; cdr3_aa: CASSLAAGGPDTQYF; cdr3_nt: TGCGCCAGCAGCTTGGCGGCAGGGGGGCCAGATACGCAGTATTTT
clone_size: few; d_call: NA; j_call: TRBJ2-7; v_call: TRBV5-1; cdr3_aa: CASSPDGNPDYEQYF; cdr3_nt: TGCGCCAGCAGCCCGGACGGGAACCCCGACTACGAGCAGTACTTC
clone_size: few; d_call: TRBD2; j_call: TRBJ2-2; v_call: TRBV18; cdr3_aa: CASSRTSGSESVTGELFF; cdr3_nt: TGTGCCAGCTCACGGACTAGCGGGAGTGAGTCGGTCACCGGGGAGCTGTTTTTT
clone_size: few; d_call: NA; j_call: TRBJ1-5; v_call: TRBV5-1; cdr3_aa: CASSPRGGDQPQHF; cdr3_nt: TGCGCCAGCAGCCCTAGGGGGGGCGATCAGCCCCAGCATTTT
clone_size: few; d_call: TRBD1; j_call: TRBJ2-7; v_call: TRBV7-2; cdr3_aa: CASSYGTGGGYEQYF; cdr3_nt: TGTGCCAGCAGCTACGGGACAGGGGGAGGCTACGAGCAGTACTTC